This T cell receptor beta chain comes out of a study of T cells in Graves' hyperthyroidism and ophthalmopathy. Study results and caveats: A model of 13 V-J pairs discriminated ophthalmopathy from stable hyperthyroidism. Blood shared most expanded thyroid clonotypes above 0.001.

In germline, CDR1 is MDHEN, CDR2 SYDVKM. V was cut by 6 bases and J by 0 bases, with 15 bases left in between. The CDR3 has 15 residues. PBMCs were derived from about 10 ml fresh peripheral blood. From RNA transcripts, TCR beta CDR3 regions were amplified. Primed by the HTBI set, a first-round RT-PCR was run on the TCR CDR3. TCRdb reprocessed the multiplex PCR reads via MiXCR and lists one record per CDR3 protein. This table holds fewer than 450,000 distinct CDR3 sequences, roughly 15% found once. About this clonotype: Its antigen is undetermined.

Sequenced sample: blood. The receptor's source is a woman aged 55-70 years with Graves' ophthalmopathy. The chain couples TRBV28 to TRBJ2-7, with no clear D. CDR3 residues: CASSPRWGSSYEQYF. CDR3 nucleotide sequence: TGTGCCAGCAGCCCTCGGTGGGGATCCTCCTACGAGCAGTACTTC.